Below are 14 T cell receptor beta chains sequenced from a single sample in a study of OX40 agonist ivuxolimab in advanced cancers. Clones were sequenced by immunoSEQ multiplex PCR, and TCRdb holds only the in-frame ones, with some missing. The top ten hold roughly 60% of the sample, which has about 20,000 clones, around 90% seen once. Sample: CD4+ or CD8+ T cells sorted from blood, taken in a trial of the OX40 agonist ivuxolimab. All receptors derive from an adult with an advanced solid tumor such as melanoma, head and neck, liver or kidney cancer.

V and J are TRBV6-6 and TRBJ1-1; tentative D call: TRBD1 (6 bases). The ends were cut back, 3 bases at V and 1 base at J, with 9 bases in the middle. The CDR3 is 14 amino acids. Germline V lookup: CDR1 MNHNY, CDR2 SVGAGI (reference sequence). The CDR3 DNA follows: TGTGCCAGCAGTTATCCGACAGGGAACACTGAAGCTTTCTTT. Amino acids: CASSYPTGNTEAFF.

This clone has just one count. The V gene is TRBV19, the J gene TRBJ1-2, with 7 bases matching TRBD1. Germline lookup yields CDR1 LNHDA and CDR2 SQIVND (reference sequence). CDR3 length equals 16 residues. Trimming cost V 5 bases and J 8 bases; bases outside gene matches: 17. Written as DNA, the CDR3 is TGTGCCAGTAGTCCCCTAATGGGACAGAGTTATTCAGGCTACACCTTC. This translates into CASSPLMGQSYSGYTF.

The V and J genes are TRBV4-1 and TRBJ1-2; no firm D call. This CDR3 is built from 13 residues. CDR1 and CDR2 (germline): MGHRA, YSYEKL. Trimming cost V 1 base and J 5 bases, with 8 bases left between them. CDR3 coding DNA: TGCGCCAGCAGCCAAGTTGGAACATATGGCTACACCTTC. This gives the protein CASSQVGTYGYTF.

The V call is TRBV5-4, the J call TRBJ1-1; no clear D. CDR1 is SGHNT and CDR2 is YYREEE in the germline V gene (reference sequence). The CDR3 has 15 residues. V lost 5 bases, J lost 3 bases, and 17 bases lay in between. Here the CDR3 reads CASRNDPVAYTEAFF. CDR3 DNA sequence: TGTGCCAGCAGAAACGACCCCGTCGCGTACACTGAAGCTTTCTTT.

J is TRBJ1-1 and V is TRBV5-6, with D unclear. This CDR3 spans 14 amino acids. Trimming shortened V by 2 bases and J by 0 bases, and 8 bases separated the two germline ends. CDR1 SGHDT and CDR2 YYEEEE come from the germline V gene. CDR3 sequence reads: CASSLRHMNTEAFF. As DNA, the CDR3 is TGTGCCAGCAGCTTAAGACATATGAACACTGAAGCTTTCTTT. Drawing the rest from reference TRBV5-6 and TRBJ1-1, the complete variable domain is DAGVTQSPTHLIKTRGQQVTLRCSPKSGHDTVSWYQQALGQGPQFIFQYYEEEERQRGNFPDRFSGHQFPNYSSELNVNALLLGDSALYLCASSLRHMNTEAFFGQGTRLTVV.

The chain links TRBV7-2 to TRBJ2-7, with 7 bases that match TRBD1. CDR1 and CDR2 from the germline V gene are SGHTA and FQGNSA. The CDR3 has 12 residues. Trimming removed 3 bases from V and 7 bases from J; junction bases left unmatched: 3. The CDR3 DNA reads TGTGCCAGCAGCTTTGGCAGGGGGGAGCAGTACTTC. This encodes CASSFGRGEQYF.

This chain connects TRBV27 to TRBJ2-1, with TRBD2 identical over 8 bases. The germline gives CDR1 MNHEY, CDR2 SMNVEV (reference sequence). V dropped 6 bases and J dropped 0; count of bases not matched to a gene: 10. CDR3 length equals 17 residues. The CDR3 loop is CASRTPTGTSSYNEQFF. Written as DNA, the CDR3 is TGTGCCAGCAGGACACCCACCGGGACTAGCTCCTACAATGAGCAGTTCTTC.

The V gene is TRBV27, the J gene TRBJ2-5, with D perhaps TRBD1 (6 bases). The DNA end is a closer match to TRBJ2-7, so the J assignment may be wrong. The CDR3 has 14 amino acids. Germline V gene sequence: CDR1 MNHEY, CDR2 SMNVEV (reference sequence). This chain's CDR3 is CASRQGDLSYEQYF. For the CDR3, the DNA is TGTGCCAGCAGACAGGGCGATCTTTCCTACGAGCAGTACTTC.

The CDR3 bases are TGTGCCAGCAGCTTGGCCAAGGCCAGGGTAAACTATGGCTACACCTTC. Translating it yields CASSLAKARVNYGYTF. The rearrangement uses TRBV5-4 and TRBJ1-2, with D tentatively TRBD1 (5 bases). There are 16 residues in the CDR3. Germline loops: CDR1 SGHNT, CDR2 YYREEE (reference sequence). Trimming pared 0 bases from V and 2 bases from J, leaving 14 bases between.

A single count supports this clone. The chain recombines TRBV27 with TRBJ2-6, with D tentatively TRBD2 (6 bases). CDR1 and CDR2 from the germline V gene are MNHEY and SMNVEV (reference sequence). This CDR3 has 16 residues. Trimming removed 2 bases at V and 4 bases at J, with 12 bases between. Written as DNA, the CDR3 is TGTGCCAGCAGTTTAAGCGGGCTCCCAGGGGCCAACGTCCTGACTTTC. Translated, it gives CASSLSGLPGANVLTF. Full variable domain (missing parts from reference TRBV27 and TRBJ2-6): EAQVTQNPRYLITVTGKKLTVTCSQNMNHEYMSWYRQDPGLGLRQIYYSMNVEVTDKGDVPEGYKVSRKEKRNFPLILESPSPNQTSLYFCASSLSGLPGANVLTFGAGSRLTVL.

The chain combines TRBV19 with TRBJ1-5, with D hard to call. V was cut by 1 base and J by 2 bases, with 9 bases left in between. CDR1 and CDR2 from the germline V gene are LNHDA and SQIVND (reference sequence). This CDR3 is built from 15 residues. The CDR3 here is CASSIGGYGNQPQHF. The CDR3 nucleotides read TGTGCCAGTAGTATAGGAGGGTATGGCAATCAGCCCCAGCATTTT.

The chain recombines TRBV5-4 with TRBJ1-2, with 7 bases aligning to TRBD1. CDR1 SGHNT and CDR2 YYREEE come from the germline V gene (reference sequence). CDR3 length: 16 amino acids. V was clipped by 0 bases and J by 3 bases; unmatched bases: 8. The chain's CDR3 is CASSLEQGFIDYGYTF. The DNA for the CDR3 is TGTGCCAGCAGCTTGGAACAGGGGTTTATTGACTATGGCTACACCTTC.

This clone has more than one count but fewer than ten. This chain links TRBV30 with TRBJ1-4; no firm D call. Germline CDR1 reads GTSNPN; CDR2 reads SVGIG (reference sequence). The germline V and J ends were trimmed by 2 bases and 2 bases, with 3 bases remaining between them. This CDR3 is 12 amino acids long. In nucleotides, the CDR3 is TGTGCCTGGAGTCCCACTAATGAAAAACTGTTTTTT. Encoded protein: CAWSPTNEKLFF.

This chain connects TRBV18 to TRBJ1-1; D is undetermined. CDR3 length: 11 amino acids. V dropped 5 bases and J dropped 5 bases, with 6 bases sitting between them. Looked up from germline, CDR1 is KGHSH and CDR2 is LQKENI. The CDR3 protein is CASSTGTEAFF. The DNA of the CDR3 is TGTGCCAGCTCAACCGGAACTGAAGCTTTCTTT.